The rows below give T cell receptor beta chains drawn from one sample of a study of T cells in Graves' hyperthyroidism and ophthalmopathy. TCRdb re-called the multiplex PCR reads with MiXCR, one entry per CDR3 protein. The sample lists 95,000 to 110,000 distinct CDR3 sequences, around a sixth seen once, with about 42% in the top ten. The sequenced sample consisted of blood. These receptors were obtained from a woman aged 50 to 60 with Graves' hyperthyroidism. Each CDR3 is given with its conserved first and last residue. Fields, in order: D gene, clone size, CDR3 length, V gene, J gene, CDR3 DNA, CDR3 protein. The D gene is left open where the match is weak. Not all rows give a size; the values are once, few, many and, for expanded clones, a class.

d_gene: TRBD1
abundance: many
len: 17
v_gene: TRBV19
j_gene: TRBJ1-2
CDR3nt: TGTGCCAGTAGTCCTCGGACAGGGGCGAAGGGTAACTATGGCTACACCTTC
CDR3aa: CASSPRTGAKGNYGYTF

d_gene: -
abundance: many
len: 13
v_gene: TRBV30
j_gene: TRBJ1-4
CDR3nt: TGTGCCTGGAGTTTACAGGGCGATGAAAAACTGTTTTTT
CDR3aa: CAWSLQGDEKLFF

d_gene: TRBD2
abundance: once
len: 15
v_gene: TRBV28
j_gene: TRBJ2-7
CDR3nt: TGTGCCAGCAGTTTGGGCGGGAGAATATACTACGAGCAGTACTTC
CDR3aa: CASSLGGRIYYEQYF

d_gene: TRBD1
abundance: many
len: 15
v_gene: TRBV5-1
j_gene: TRBJ2-1
CDR3nt: TGCGCCAGCAGCAAAAGACAGGGGTCATACAATGAGCAGTTCTTC
CDR3aa: CASSKRQGSYNEQFF

d_gene: -
abundance: -
len: 15
v_gene: TRBV7-9
j_gene: TRBJ2-5
CDR3nt: TGTGCCAGCAGCTTAGCATTGGAGACAGCGGAGACCCAGTACTTC
CDR3aa: CASSLALETAETQYF

d_gene: TRBD1
abundance: -
len: 15
v_gene: TRBV20-1
j_gene: TRBJ1-5
CDR3nt: TGCAGTGCCAGGAGTACGGGGACAGCAAATCAGCCCCAGCATTTT
CDR3aa: CSARSTGTANQPQHF

d_gene: -
abundance: many
len: 16
v_gene: TRBV6-6
j_gene: TRBJ2-5
CDR3nt: TGTGCCAGCAGTTACTCGATGGTCCAAAGGGCGGAGACCCAGTACTTC
CDR3aa: CASSYSMVQRAETQYF

d_gene: TRBD2
abundance: -
len: 16
v_gene: TRBV5-5
j_gene: TRBJ2-3
CDR3nt: TGTGCCAGCAGCTTGGTGGCTAGCGGGGGCACAGATACGCAGTATTTT
CDR3aa: CASSLVASGGTDTQYF

d_gene: -
abundance: -
len: 14
v_gene: TRBV20-1
j_gene: TRBJ2-3
CDR3nt: TGCAGTGCTAGAGGACTCCCAAGCACAGATACGCAGTATTTT
CDR3aa: CSARGLPSTDTQYF

d_gene: -
abundance: few
len: 14
v_gene: TRBV29-1
j_gene: TRBJ1-4
CDR3nt: TGCAGCGTTGTTGGGGGGGCCTCTAATGAAAAACTGTTTTTT
CDR3aa: CSVVGGASNEKLFF

d_gene: -
abundance: many
len: 15
v_gene: TRBV18
j_gene: TRBJ2-1
CDR3nt: TGTGCCAGCTCACCATATTCCGGGACCCCAAATGAGCAGTTCTTC
CDR3aa: CASSPYSGTPNEQFF

d_gene: -
abundance: many
len: 13
v_gene: TRBV2
j_gene: TRBJ2-4
CDR3nt: TGTGCCACCTCGGCCCGGAGCGGTGACATTCAGTACTTC
CDR3aa: CATSARSGDIQYF

d_gene: -
abundance: many
len: 12
v_gene: TRBV24-1
j_gene: TRBJ2-1
CDR3nt: TGTGCCACCAGTGATTTTTACAATGAGCAGTTCTTC
CDR3aa: CATSDFYNEQFF

d_gene: -
abundance: many
len: 16
v_gene: TRBV10-2
j_gene: TRBJ1-1
CDR3nt: TGCGCCAGCAGTGACTTGATGGGGGTGGTGAACACTGAAGCTTTCTTT
CDR3aa: CASSDLMGVVNTEAFF

d_gene: TRBD2
abundance: many
len: 15
v_gene: TRBV20-1
j_gene: TRBJ2-1
CDR3nt: TGCAGTGCTAGAGATTGGGGGGGCTCCTACAATGAGCAGTTCTTC
CDR3aa: CSARDWGGSYNEQFF

d_gene: -
abundance: many
len: 14
v_gene: TRBV12-3/TRBV12-4
j_gene: TRBJ2-1
CDR3nt: TGTGCCAGCAGTTTATGGGGCGGGTACAATGAGCAGTTCTTC
CDR3aa: CASSLWGGYNEQFF

d_gene: -
abundance: many
len: 11
v_gene: TRBV2
j_gene: TRBJ2-4
CDR3nt: TGTGCCAGCAGTGAGCAGGGACATCAGTACTTC
CDR3aa: CASSEQGHQYF

d_gene: -
abundance: many
len: 12
v_gene: TRBV2
j_gene: TRBJ1-1
CDR3nt: TGTGCCAGCAGTGAAGAGAACACTGAAGCTTTCTTT
CDR3aa: CASSEENTEAFF

d_gene: -
abundance: many
len: 12
v_gene: TRBV6-1
j_gene: TRBJ2-7
CDR3nt: TGTGCCAGCAGTCCTAACCCGTACGAGCAGTACTTC
CDR3aa: CASSPNPYEQYF

d_gene: -
abundance: -
len: 13
v_gene: TRBV6-2/TRBV6-3
j_gene: TRBJ1-1
CDR3nt: TGTGCCAGCACGGTTTCTCCGAACACTGAAGCTTTCTTT
CDR3aa: CASTVSPNTEAFF

d_gene: -
abundance: many
len: 15
v_gene: TRBV15
j_gene: TRBJ1-4
CDR3nt: TGTGCCACCTCGACATCGACCTCAACTAATGAAAAACTGTTTTTT
CDR3aa: CATSTSTSTNEKLFF

d_gene: TRBD2
abundance: -
len: 15
v_gene: TRBV20-1
j_gene: TRBJ2-5
CDR3nt: TGCAGTGCTAGCTTCGGCGGGAGGGCCCTGGAGACCCAGTACTTC
CDR3aa: CSASFGGRALETQYF

d_gene: -
abundance: few
len: 15
v_gene: TRBV9
j_gene: TRBJ2-3
CDR3nt: TGTGCCAGTAATAGAGAGGGAACAATTACAGATACGCAGTATTTT
CDR3aa: CASNREGTITDTQYF

d_gene: TRBD1
abundance: many
len: 17
v_gene: TRBV5-6
j_gene: TRBJ2-3
CDR3nt: TGTGCCAGCAGCTTGGTCGCGACAGGGGTTCGGACAGATACGCAGTATTTT
CDR3aa: CASSLVATGVRTDTQYF

d_gene: -
abundance: many
len: 15
v_gene: TRBV12-3/TRBV12-4
j_gene: TRBJ1-5
CDR3nt: TGTGCCAGCAGTCTATTGACGAATAGCAATCAGCCCCAGCATTTT
CDR3aa: CASSLLTNSNQPQHF

d_gene: -
abundance: many
len: 15
v_gene: TRBV7-2
j_gene: TRBJ2-1
CDR3nt: TGTGCCAGCAGCGGGGACACCCTGGGGTTCTATGAGCAGTTCTTC
CDR3aa: CASSGDTLGFYEQFF

d_gene: TRBD1
abundance: many
len: 18
v_gene: TRBV15
j_gene: TRBJ1-2
CDR3nt: TGTGCCACCAGCAGAGAGAGGAGGGGGACAGGGGGGAACTATGGCTACACCTTC
CDR3aa: CATSRERRGTGGNYGYTF

d_gene: TRBD1
abundance: many
len: 14
v_gene: TRBV29-1
j_gene: TRBJ2-3
CDR3nt: TGCAGCGTTGAAAGCGGACAGGGAGGAGATACGCAGTATTTT
CDR3aa: CSVESGQGGDTQYF

d_gene: -
abundance: many
len: 13
v_gene: TRBV2
j_gene: TRBJ2-1
CDR3nt: TGTGCCAGCAGTGAGGGCGGAGAGAATGAGCAGTTCTTC
CDR3aa: CASSEGGENEQFF

d_gene: TRBD2
abundance: few
len: 18
v_gene: TRBV2
j_gene: TRBJ2-1
CDR3nt: TGTGCCAGCAGTGAAAATATAGGTTGGGGACTAGCGGTCAATGAGCAGTTCTTC
CDR3aa: CASSENIGWGLAVNEQFF

d_gene: TRBD1
abundance: -
len: 14
v_gene: TRBV27
j_gene: TRBJ1-2
CDR3nt: TGTGCCAGCAGGGCAGGGGGTTCTAACTATGGCTACACCTTC
CDR3aa: CASRAGGSNYGYTF

d_gene: TRBD1
abundance: many
len: 16
v_gene: TRBV18
j_gene: TRBJ1-1
CDR3nt: TGTGCCAGCTCACCGGGACAGGGTCGATTGAACACTGAAGCTTTCTTT
CDR3aa: CASSPGQGRLNTEAFF

d_gene: TRBD2
abundance: -
len: 21
v_gene: TRBV20-1
j_gene: TRBJ2-1
CDR3nt: TGCAGTGCTAGTTCTTGGCGGGAGGGGGGGACCGGGACTAGCGGGGGAAATGAGCAGTTCTTC
CDR3aa: CSASSWREGGTGTSGGNEQFF

d_gene: TRBD2
abundance: many
len: 14
v_gene: TRBV9
j_gene: TRBJ2-1
CDR3nt: TGTGCCAGCAGCGTAGCTCAGCGGGGAGATGAGCAGTTCTTC
CDR3aa: CASSVAQRGDEQFF

d_gene: -
abundance: many
len: 15
v_gene: TRBV7-9
j_gene: TRBJ2-3
CDR3nt: TGTGCCAGCAGCTTATCCCGTCTAGACTCAGATACGCAGTATTTT
CDR3aa: CASSLSRLDSDTQYF

d_gene: -
abundance: many
len: 14
v_gene: TRBV6-5
j_gene: TRBJ1-1
CDR3nt: TGTGCCAGCAGTTACTCGGCCGGGTACACTGAAGCTTTCTTT
CDR3aa: CASSYSAGYTEAFF

d_gene: TRBD2
abundance: many
len: 16
v_gene: TRBV12-3/TRBV12-4
j_gene: TRBJ2-1
CDR3nt: TGTGCCAGCAGTATCAGGACTAGCGGGAAGTACAATGAGCAGTTCTTC
CDR3aa: CASSIRTSGKYNEQFF

d_gene: TRBD2
abundance: many
len: 19
v_gene: TRBV30
j_gene: TRBJ2-2
CDR3nt: TGTGCCTGGAGTGTAAGCGGACTAGCGGGAGGAAGGTTAACCGGGGAGCTGTTTTTT
CDR3aa: CAWSVSGLAGGRLTGELFF

d_gene: TRBD2
abundance: few
len: 15
v_gene: TRBV25-1
j_gene: TRBJ2-2
CDR3nt: TGTGCCAGCAGGAGGGAGGGAGCGAACACCGGGGAGCTGTTTTTT
CDR3aa: CASRREGANTGELFF

d_gene: TRBD2
abundance: many
len: 14
v_gene: TRBV27
j_gene: TRBJ2-1
CDR3nt: TGTGCCAGCACCATTACTAGCGGGAGCGATGAGCAGTTCTTC
CDR3aa: CASTITSGSDEQFF

d_gene: -
abundance: many
len: 11
v_gene: TRBV2
j_gene: TRBJ2-1
CDR3nt: TGTGCCACCCCAGGGGTCGGGGAGCAGTTCTTC
CDR3aa: CATPGVGEQFF

d_gene: -
abundance: -
len: 15
v_gene: TRBV11-1
j_gene: TRBJ2-3
CDR3nt: TGTGCCAGCAGCCCCGGCCGGGACGGGACAGATACGCAGTATTTT
CDR3aa: CASSPGRDGTDTQYF

d_gene: TRBD2
abundance: -
len: 16
v_gene: TRBV7-3
j_gene: TRBJ2-7
CDR3nt: TGTGCCAGCAGCTCCGGACTAGCGGGTACTACCTACGAGCAGTACTTC
CDR3aa: CASSSGLAGTTYEQYF

d_gene: -
abundance: many
len: 15
v_gene: TRBV9
j_gene: TRBJ1-2
CDR3nt: TGTGCCAGCAGCGTAGCCCCAGGGGTTTCCTATGGCTACACCTTC
CDR3aa: CASSVAPGVSYGYTF

d_gene: -
abundance: many
len: 14
v_gene: TRBV12-3/TRBV12-4
j_gene: TRBJ1-2
CDR3nt: TGTGCCAGCAGCCTAGACAGGCGGGGCTATGGCTACACCTTC
CDR3aa: CASSLDRRGYGYTF

d_gene: -
abundance: many
len: 15
v_gene: TRBV6-2/TRBV6-3
j_gene: TRBJ1-1
CDR3nt: TGTGCCAGCAGACCGAAGACAGGTTTAGGGACTGAAGCTTTCTTT
CDR3aa: CASRPKTGLGTEAFF

d_gene: TRBD2
abundance: few
len: 13
v_gene: TRBV20-1
j_gene: TRBJ2-7
CDR3nt: TGCAGTGCTAGGGTTAGCGGGAGCTACGAGCAGTACTTC
CDR3aa: CSARVSGSYEQYF

d_gene: -
abundance: many
len: 15
v_gene: TRBV20-1
j_gene: TRBJ2-7
CDR3nt: TGCAGTGCTAGTTCGGGACAATCATTCTCCTACGAGCAGTACTTC
CDR3aa: CSASSGQSFSYEQYF

d_gene: -
abundance: many
len: 13
v_gene: TRBV6-1
j_gene: TRBJ1-3
CDR3nt: TGTGCCAGCACTTCCCTGTCTGGAAACACCATATATTTT
CDR3aa: CASTSLSGNTIYF

d_gene: -
abundance: many
len: 16
v_gene: TRBV15
j_gene: TRBJ2-1
CDR3nt: TGTGCCACCAGCAGAGATTCGGGCCTCTCCTACAATGAGCAGTTCTTC
CDR3aa: CATSRDSGLSYNEQFF

d_gene: -
abundance: few
len: 13
v_gene: TRBV5-1
j_gene: TRBJ2-3
CDR3nt: TGCGCCAGCAGCTCCGACAAGGGATATACGCAGTATTTT
CDR3aa: CASSSDKGYTQYF

d_gene: TRBD2
abundance: -
len: 15
v_gene: TRBV27
j_gene: TRBJ2-7
CDR3nt: TGTGCCAGCAGTTACGGGACTAGCGGGAGCTACGAGCAGTACTTC
CDR3aa: CASSYGTSGSYEQYF

d_gene: -
abundance: -
len: 15
v_gene: TRBV7-2
j_gene: TRBJ1-1
CDR3nt: TGTGCCAGCAGTGAAGCCCGGGTAACAAGCGCTGAAGCTTTCTTT
CDR3aa: CASSEARVTSAEAFF

d_gene: -
abundance: -
len: 12
v_gene: TRBV13
j_gene: TRBJ2-1
CDR3nt: TGTGCCACCAGCAGGGCCGTCAACATTCAGTTCTTC
CDR3aa: CATSRAVNIQFF

d_gene: -
abundance: many
len: 14
v_gene: TRBV5-1
j_gene: TRBJ1-1
CDR3nt: TGCGCCAGCAGCTTGTTCAGCCGGAACACTGAAGCTTTCTTT
CDR3aa: CASSLFSRNTEAFF